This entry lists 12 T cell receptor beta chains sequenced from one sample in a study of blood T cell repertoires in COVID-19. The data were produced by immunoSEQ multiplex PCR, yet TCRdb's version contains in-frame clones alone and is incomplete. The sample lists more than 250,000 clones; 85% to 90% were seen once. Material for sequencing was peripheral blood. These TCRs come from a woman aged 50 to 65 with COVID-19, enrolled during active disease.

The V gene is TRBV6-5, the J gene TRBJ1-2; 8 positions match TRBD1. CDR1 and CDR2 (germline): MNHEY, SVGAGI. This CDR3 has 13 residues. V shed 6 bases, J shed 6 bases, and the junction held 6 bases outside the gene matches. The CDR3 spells CASRQPTGDGYTF. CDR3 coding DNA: TGTGCCAGCAGGCAGCCGACAGGGGATGGCTACACCTTC.

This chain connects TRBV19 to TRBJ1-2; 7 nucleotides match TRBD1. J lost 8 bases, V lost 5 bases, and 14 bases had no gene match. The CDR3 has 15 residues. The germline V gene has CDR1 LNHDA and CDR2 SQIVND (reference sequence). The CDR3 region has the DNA TGTGCCAGTAGTCAAATGTCCCCAGGGGGTGGAGGCTACACCTTC. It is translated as CASSQMSPGGGGYTF.

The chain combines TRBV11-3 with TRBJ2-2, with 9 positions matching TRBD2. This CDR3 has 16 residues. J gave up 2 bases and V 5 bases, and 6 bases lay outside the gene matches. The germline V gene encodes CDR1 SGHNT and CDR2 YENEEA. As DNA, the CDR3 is TGTGCCAGCAGCACCGGGACTAGCAGAAACACCGGGGAGCTGTTTTTT. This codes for CASSTGTSRNTGELFF. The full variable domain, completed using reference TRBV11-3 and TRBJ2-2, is EAGVVQSPRYKIIEKKQPVAFWCNPISGHNTLYWYLQNLGQGPELLIRYENEEAVDDSQLPKDRFSAERLKGVDSTLKIQPAELGDSAVYLCASSTGTSRNTGELFFGEGSRLTVL.

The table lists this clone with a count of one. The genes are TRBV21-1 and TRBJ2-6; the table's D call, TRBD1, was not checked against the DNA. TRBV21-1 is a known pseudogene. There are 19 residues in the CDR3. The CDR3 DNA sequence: TGTGCCAGCAGCCCTCTACCGACAGGGTACTTCCCTGGGGCCAACGTCCTGACTTTC. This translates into CASSPLPTGYFPGANVLTF.

CDR3 amino acids: CASSPRDGGTWNQPQHF. DNA for the CDR3: TGTGCCAGCAGCCCCCGGGATGGAGGGACGTGGAATCAGCCCCAGCATTTT. This sequence joins TRBV7-2 and TRBJ1-5; a possible D gene is TRBD1 (5 bases). V lost 5 bases, J lost 4 bases, and 21 bases lay in between. This CDR3 is built from 17 residues. Germline V CDR1 and CDR2: SGHTA, FQGNSA.

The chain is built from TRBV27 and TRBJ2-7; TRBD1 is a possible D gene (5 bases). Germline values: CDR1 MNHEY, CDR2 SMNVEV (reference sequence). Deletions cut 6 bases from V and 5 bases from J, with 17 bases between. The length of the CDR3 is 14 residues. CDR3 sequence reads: CASRAAGIRNEQYF. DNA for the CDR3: TGTGCCAGCAGAGCCGCAGGGATACGCAACGAGCAGTACTTC.

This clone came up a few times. The CDR3 spells CASRWDRGKGYTF. CDR3 sequence (DNA): TGTGCCAGCAGGTGGGACAGGGGAAAGGGCTACACCTTC. The genes are TRBV7-9 and TRBJ1-2; 10 bases agree with TRBD1. J lost 8 bases, V lost 6 bases, and 6 bases had no gene match. The germline V gene has CDR1 SEHNR and CDR2 FQNEAQ (reference sequence). The CDR3 loop spans 13 amino acids.

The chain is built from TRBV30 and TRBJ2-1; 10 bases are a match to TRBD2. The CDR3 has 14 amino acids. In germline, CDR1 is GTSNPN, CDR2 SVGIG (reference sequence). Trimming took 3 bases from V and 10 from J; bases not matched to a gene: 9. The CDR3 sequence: CAWRRLAGVGEQFF. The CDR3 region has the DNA TGTGCCTGGAGGCGTCTAGCGGGAGTGGGGGAGCAGTTCTTC.

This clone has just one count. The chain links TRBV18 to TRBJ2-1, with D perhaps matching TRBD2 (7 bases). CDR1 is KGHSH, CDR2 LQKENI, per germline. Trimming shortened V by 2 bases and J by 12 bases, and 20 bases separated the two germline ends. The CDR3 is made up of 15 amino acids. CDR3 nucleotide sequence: TGTGCCAGCTCACCAAGAACGGGGGGCCCTGAAGGGCAGTTCTTC. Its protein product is CASSPRTGGPEGQFF. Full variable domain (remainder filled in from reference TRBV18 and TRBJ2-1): NAGVMQNPRHLVRRRGQEARLRCSPMKGHSHVYWYRQLPEEGLKFMVYLQKENIIDESGMPKERFSAEFPKEGPSILRIQQVVRGDSAAYFCASSPRTGGPEGQFFGPGTRLTVL.

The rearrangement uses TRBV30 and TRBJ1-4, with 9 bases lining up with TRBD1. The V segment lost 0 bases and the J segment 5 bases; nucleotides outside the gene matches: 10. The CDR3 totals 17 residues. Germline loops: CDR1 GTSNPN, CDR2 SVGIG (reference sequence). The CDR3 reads CAWSVAGQGISNEKLFF. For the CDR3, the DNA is TGTGCCTGGAGTGTAGCGGGACAGGGAATCTCAAATGAAAAACTGTTTTTT.

CDR3: CASSGGQGSPETQYF. The CDR3 DNA follows: TGTGCCAGCAGCGGTGGACAGGGTAGTCCGGAGACCCAGTACTTC. The chain has TRBV9 and TRBJ2-5; 8 bases align to TRBD1. Germline CDR1 reads SGDLS; CDR2 reads YYNGEE. V dropped 3 bases and J dropped 5; count of bases not matched to a gene: 9. This CDR3 has 15 amino acids.

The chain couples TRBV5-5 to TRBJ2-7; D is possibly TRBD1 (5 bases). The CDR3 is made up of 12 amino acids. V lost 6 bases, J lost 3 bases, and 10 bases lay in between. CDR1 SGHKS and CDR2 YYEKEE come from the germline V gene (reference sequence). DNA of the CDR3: TGTGCCAGCACCCAGACAGACTACGAGCAGTACTTC. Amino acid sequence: CASTQTDYEQYF.